This TCR beta chain appears in the sequencing data of a study of response to subunit inactivated influenza vaccine. Study results and limitations: Seasonal influenza vaccination, on each occasion, was suggested by the authors to recruit few new T cells.

This CDR3 contains 13 residues. Trimming stripped 4 bases from V and 6 bases from J, with 13 bases between. Germline CDR1 is SGHAT and CDR2 is FQNNGV. TCRdb ran MiXCR on the RT-PCR reads and lists one entry per CDR3 protein. The sample lists hundreds of thousands of distinct CDR3 sequences; approximately 14% were seen once. This clonotype was counted a few times. What it recognizes is unknown. The sample was PBMCs from blood, taken about 11 days after vaccination. This rearrangement joins TRBV11-2 to TRBJ2-7, with TRBD2 as a possible D gene (6 bases). The TCR sequence derives from a man aged 50-60 years who received an inactivated influenza vaccine. The CDR3 DNA reads as TGTGCCAGCAGCTCCCCCGGGGGTCGCGAGCAGTACTTC. It encodes CASSSPGGREQYF.